This entry concerns a single T cell receptor beta chain. Its antigen remains undetermined. The input lacks base qualities; no much larger clone sits a single base away. The CDR3, from cysteine to phenylalanine, totals 15 residues. Only CDR3 DNA remains: 45 bases, in frame from the first base. Per the germline V gene (reference sequence), LNHDA is the CDR1 and SQIVND is the CDR2. Trimming removed 3 bases from V and 3 bases from J, leaving 13 bases between the germline ends. The data were taken from a study of CD4 T cell repertoires in COVID-19 (TCRdb year 2021). Regarding the research as a whole: For cross-reactivity analysis, CFSE-low cells were expanded with IL-2 for about 10 days, then relabeled and restimulated with spike proteins from other coronaviruses. In COVID-19-recovered individuals, the study described naturally processed CD4+ T cell responses to SARS-CoV-2 spike and nucleoprotein and used TCR Vbeta sequencing to evaluate clonal composition. In a few recovered individuals, the TCR Vbeta repertoire of SARS-CoV-2-reactive T cells was analyzed at the subset level.

Receptor amplification or capture employed the immunoSEQ multiplex PCR assay. The source study handled its data this way. To quantify how much the repertoires of different subsets overlapped, the Chao-Jaccard similarity index was used along with counts of shared clonotypes. What TCRdb holds here is the immuneACCESS table cut down to in-frame rearrangements. Part of the clones is not present; checked against another copy, under half of the missing clones reflect an unresolved V gene, and the others are unexplained. V and J calls and clone size come straight from that table; D and trimming were deduced from the DNA. The sample has about 75,000 clones on record, about 83% of them singletons. The ten most abundant clones make up around 0.58% of the sample. Paper-wide results and their limitations: Several of the most expanded SARS-CoV-2-reactive clonotypes were found to be shared between two or all three memory subsets, suggesting intraclonal diversification. Between about 7 and 28% of SARS-CoV-2 clonotypes were also detected in secondary cultures stimulated with SARS-CoV and/or HKU1 spike, a finding consistent with cross-reactivity.

The time point label, read with the paper, signifies: sample from a COVID-19-recovered individual after infection. Patients who had recovered from mild-to-severe COVID-19 served as donors. Uncultured memory T cell samples were subjected to sequencing directly after ex vivo isolation. CD4+ total memory, central memory, effector memory and circulating T follicular helper cells were isolated from peripheral blood mononuclear cells. The sequencing used CD4+ T cells from peripheral blood, collected after recovery from COVID-19. This TCR was sampled from a human donor who had COVID-19. Here the chain combines TRBV19 and TRBJ2-3; the D gene assignment is perhaps TRBD1 or TRBD2, with each matching 5 bases. The CDR3 is CASSIGREKTDTQYF. The nucleotide sequence reads as follows: TGTGCCAGTAGTATCGGCAGGGAGAAGACAGATACGCAGTATTTT.